Listed here are 28 T cell receptor beta chains from one sample, sequenced in a study of blood T cell repertoires in COVID-19. The data were produced by immunoSEQ multiplex PCR, yet TCRdb's version contains in-frame clones alone and is incomplete. The table records a few hundred thousand clones, approximately 80% of them present only once. Sequencing used peripheral blood. The source is a woman younger than 35 with acute or convalescent COVID-19.

The chain is built from TRBV19 and TRBJ1-5; 9 bases are shared with TRBD1. The CDR3 spans 14 residues. The junction had 6 bases not matched to a gene; V was cut back by 6 bases and J by 6 bases. Germline CDR1 is LNHDA and CDR2 is SQIVND (reference sequence). CDR3 sequence (DNA): TGTGCCAGTAGAGGGACAGGGATGGCTCAGCCCCAGCATTTT. Translating gives CASRGTGMAQPQHF.

The chain combines TRBV4-3 with TRBJ2-1; 12 positions agree with TRBD2. Unmatched junction bases numbered 7, after V lost 3 bases and J lost 4 bases. Germline-derived CDR1 and CDR2 are LGHNA and YSLEER. This CDR3 comprises 17 residues. The CDR3 spells CASSQEGTSGRYNEQFF. The CDR3 nucleotides read TGCGCCAGCAGCCAGGAAGGAACTAGCGGGAGGTACAATGAGCAGTTCTTC.

V is TRBV5-5 and J is TRBJ2-3; a weak D match, TRBD2 (8 bases). The V end lost 4 bases, the J end lost 4 bases, and 31 bases lay between the germline ends. This CDR3 is 20 amino acids long. In germline, CDR1 is SGHKS, CDR2 YYEKEE (reference sequence). The CDR3 sequence is CASSPRGRGLAGTAADTQYF. CDR3 bases: TGTGCCAGCAGCCCAAGGGGCAGGGGGTTAGCGGGAACCGCAGCAGATACGCAGTATTTT.

The gene calls are TRBV9 and TRBJ1-5; 9 bases map to TRBD1. Germline V CDR1 and CDR2: SGDLS, YYNGEE. The CDR3 has 17 residues. With V trimmed by 3 bases and J by 1 base, 8 bases remained unmatched. The CDR3 here is CASSAGDRVSSNQPQHF. DNA for the CDR3: TGTGCCAGCAGCGCAGGGGACAGGGTCTCGAGCAATCAGCCCCAGCATTTT.

The rearrangement links TRBV28 to TRBJ1-2; TRBD1 matches at 9 bases. The V segment lost 3 bases and the J segment 2 bases; nucleotides outside the gene matches: 7. The CDR3 extends over 16 amino acids. Germline V gene sequence: CDR1 MDHEN, CDR2 SYDVKM. CDR3: CASSLDRGRGNYGYTF. The CDR3 bases are TGTGCCAGCAGTTTGGACAGGGGAAGGGGAAACTATGGCTACACCTTC.

The chain uses TRBV27 and TRBJ2-1; the D gene is possibly TRBD2 (5 bases). This CDR3 spans 14 amino acids. V shed 4 bases and J shed 7 bases, with 14 bases lying between them. Germline assignment: CDR1 MNHEY and CDR2 SMNVEV (reference sequence). The CDR3 reads CASSWAGEGNEQFF. In DNA, the CDR3 is TGTGCCAGCAGTTGGGCCGGAGAGGGTAATGAGCAGTTCTTC.

In its sample, this clone was seen a few times. The rearrangement joins TRBV30 to TRBJ2-5; no clear D. The V gene's germline CDR1 is GTSNPN and CDR2 SVGIG (reference sequence). Trimming removed 2 bases at V and 2 bases at J, with 6 bases between. The CDR3 consists of 12 residues. CDR3 region: CAWSSPQETQYF. CDR3 nucleotide sequence: TGTGCCTGGAGTTCCCCTCAAGAGACCCAGTACTTC.

The chain employs TRBV11-2 and TRBJ2-1; a possible D gene is TRBD2 (5 bases). The CDR3 loop spans 14 amino acids. CDR1 SGHAT and CDR2 FQNNGV come from the germline V gene. Trimming stripped 5 bases from V and 5 bases from J, with 13 bases between. CDR3 loop: CASSVTGIHNEQFF. Written as DNA, the CDR3 is TGTGCCAGCAGCGTTACGGGAATCCACAATGAGCAGTTCTTC. Variable domain in full (rest from reference TRBV11-2 and TRBJ2-1): EAGVAQSPRYKIIEKRQSVAFWCNPISGHATLYWYQQILGQGPKLLIQFQNNGVVDDSQLPKDRFSAERLKGVDSTLKIQPAKLEDSAVYLCASSVTGIHNEQFFGPGTRLTVL.

This clone was seen once. The V gene is TRBV30, the J gene TRBJ1-6, with TRBD1 identical over 12 bases. The V gene end was trimmed by 3 bases and the J gene end by 6 bases; junction bases not matched to a gene: 3. CDR1 and CDR2 from the germline V gene are GTSNPN and SVGIG (reference sequence). The CDR3 extends over 15 amino acids. The chain's CDR3 is CAWRGQGAGNSPLHF. The DNA of the CDR3 is TGTGCCTGGAGGGGACAGGGGGCGGGTAATTCACCCCTCCACTTT.

This clone appeared a single time. J is TRBJ2-7 and V is TRBV7-2; TRBD2 aligns across 13 bases. Germline CDR1 SGHTA, CDR2 FQGNSA. With V trimmed by 5 bases and J by 8 bases, 9 bases remained unmatched. This CDR3 spans 15 amino acids. The CDR3 DNA follows: TGTGCCAGCAGCACCGGACTAGCGGGAGCCGGGAAGCAGTACTTC. As protein: CASSTGLAGAGKQYF. The full variable domain, its missing parts supplied by reference TRBV7-2 and TRBJ2-7, is GAGVSQSPSNKVTEKGKDVELRCDPISGHTALYWYRQSLGQGLEFLIYFQGNSAPDKSGLPSDRFSAERTGGSVSTLTIQRTQQEDSAVYLCASSTGLAGAGKQYFGPGTRLTVT.

The V gene is TRBV19, the J gene TRBJ2-5, with a weak D call TRBD2 (6 bases). In germline, CDR1 is LNHDA, CDR2 SQIVND (reference sequence). Trimming cost V 7 bases and J 4 bases, with 13 bases left between them. The CDR3 has 13 amino acids. CDR3 nucleotides: TGTGCCAGTACTGATACAGCGGGAGAGACCCAGTACTTC. It codes for CASTDTAGETQYF.

This rearrangement joins TRBV6-5 to TRBJ1-1; possible D gene TRBD1, 5 bases. The CDR3 extends over 15 amino acids. Trimming removed 6 bases from V and 6 bases from J, with 20 bases in between. The germline CDR1 and CDR2 sequences are MNHEY and SVGAGI. CDR3 region: CASRKNSRETAEAFF. Here the CDR3 DNA reads TGTGCCAGCAGGAAAAACTCCAGGGAAACTGCTGAAGCTTTCTTT.

The V and J genes are TRBV19 and TRBJ2-7; D remains unclear. Germline CDR1 is LNHDA and CDR2 is SQIVND (reference sequence). Trimming removed 4 bases at V and 0 bases at J, with 7 bases between. The CDR3 consists of 13 residues. CDR3: CASSTPFSYEQYF. CDR3 DNA sequence: TGTGCCAGTAGTACCCCCTTCTCCTACGAGCAGTACTTC.

This chain connects TRBV19 to TRBJ2-5, with 11 bases that match TRBD1. Unmatched junction bases numbered 5, after V lost 4 bases and J lost 1 base. There are 16 residues in the CDR3. The germline V gene has CDR1 LNHDA and CDR2 SQIVND (reference sequence). CDR3 in amino acids: CASSRGQGASQETQYF. The CDR3 nucleotides are TGTGCCAGTAGTAGAGGACAGGGGGCATCCCAAGAGACCCAGTACTTC.

The rearrangement uses TRBV12-3 or TRBV12-4 and TRBJ1-1, with D uncertain. The CDR3 loop spans 12 amino acids. V was shortened by 6 bases and J by 8 bases, with 13 bases between the two germline ends. The CDR3: CASSRVRGEAFF. In DNA form, the CDR3 reads TGTGCCAGCAGCCGGGTGCGGGGAGAAGCTTTCTTT.

This sequence joins TRBV11-2 and TRBJ1-6; D is unclear. CDR1 is SGHAT and CDR2 is FQNNGV in the germline V gene. V lost 2 bases and J lost 3, with 8 bases in between. The CDR3 runs 15 residues. CDR3 sequence reads: CASSLFAVYNSPLHF. CDR3 nucleotide sequence: TGTGCCAGCAGCTTATTTGCAGTCTATAATTCACCCCTCCACTTT. Together with reference TRBV11-2 and TRBJ1-6, the CDR3 gives the full variable domain: EAGVAQSPRYKIIEKRQSVAFWCNPISGHATLYWYQQILGQGPKLLIQFQNNGVVDDSQLPKDRFSAERLKGVDSTLKIQPAKLEDSAVYLCASSLFAVYNSPLHFGNGTRLTVT.

The genes are TRBV5-1 and TRBJ2-7, with D perhaps matching TRBD2 (6 bases). This CDR3 is 15 amino acids long. The V gene's germline CDR1 is SGHRS and CDR2 YFSETQ. Deletions cut 5 bases from V and 1 base from J, with 16 bases between. This CDR3 reads CASRFGLAPSYEQYF. The CDR3 coding sequence is TGCGCCAGCAGATTTGGTCTAGCGCCTTCCTACGAGCAGTACTTC. The full variable domain, rest sourced from reference TRBV5-1 and TRBJ2-7, is KAGVTQTPRYLIKTRGQQVTLSCSPISGHRSVSWYQQTPGQGLQFLFEYFSETQRNKGNFPGRFSGRQFSNSRSEMNVSTLELGDSALYLCASRFGLAPSYEQYFGPGTRLTVT.

V gene TRBV10-1 combines with J gene TRBJ2-2; 8 bases are a match to TRBD2. Unmatched junction bases numbered 2, after V lost 6 bases and J lost 5 bases. The germline gives CDR1 WNHNN, CDR2 SYGVQD (reference sequence). The CDR3 is 13 residues long. CDR3 bases: TGCGCCAGCAGGAGCGGGAGAACCGGGGAGCTGTTTTTT. The encoded protein is CASRSGRTGELFF.

The CDR3 reads CASSQVVVWGERGTDTQYF. The DNA for the CDR3 is TGTGCCAGCAGCCAAGTTGTCGTCTGGGGGGAGAGGGGCACAGATACGCAGTATTTT. This rearrangement joins TRBV14 to TRBJ2-3; maybe TRBD2 (6 bases). CDR3 size: 19 residues. Between the trimmed V and J ends, which lost 1 base and 1 base, there was a span of 21 bases. The germline V gene encodes CDR1 SGHDN and CDR2 FVKESK.

V usage is TRBV7-2 and J usage is TRBJ1-4; 8 positions agree with TRBD1. J was trimmed by 4 bases and V by 5 bases; bases with no gene match: 6. This CDR3 is 15 amino acids long. Germline CDR1 is SGHTA and CDR2 is FQGNSA. Here the CDR3 DNA reads TGTGCCAGCAGCCCCTGGACAGGGTATAATGAAAAACTGTTTTTT. Amino acid sequence: CASSPWTGYNEKLFF.

This sequence joins TRBV5-1 and TRBJ2-1, with 13 positions matching TRBD2. This CDR3 contains 18 residues. Germline-derived CDR1 and CDR2 are SGHRS and YFSETQ. Trimming cost V 4 bases and J 2 bases; bases outside gene matches: 9. The DNA of the CDR3 is TGCGCCAGCAGCCACCCCGGGACTAGCGGGGCGACCTACAATGAGCAGTTCTTC. Encoded protein: CASSHPGTSGATYNEQFF.

V usage is TRBV19 and J usage is TRBJ1-3; D call uncertain. Trimming left V 11 bases short and J 0 bases short, with 5 bases between. This CDR3 is built from 11 residues. Germline V gene lookup returns CDR1 LNHDA and CDR2 SQIVND (reference sequence). In nucleotides, the CDR3 is TGTGCCTGTCACTCTGGAAACACCATATATTTT. Translating it yields CACHSGNTIYF.

The CDR3 is CAYHQGAMSPLHF. CDR3 DNA sequence: TGTGCCTACCACCAGGGGGCGATGTCACCCCTCCACTTT. J is TRBJ1-6 and V is TRBV30; 8 nucleotides align to TRBD1. From germline, CDR1 is GTSNPN and CDR2 SVGIG (reference sequence). V dropped 7 bases and J dropped 10; count of bases not matched to a gene: 9. This CDR3 contains 13 residues.

The chain has TRBV6-5 and TRBJ1-2; 7 positions match TRBD1. The germline CDR1 and CDR2 sequences are MNHEY and SVGAGI. Losses at the gene ends were 6 bases for V and 7 bases for J; bases not matched to a gene: 8. This CDR3 has 13 residues. The CDR3 coding sequence is TGTGCCAGCAGAATTGGGACAGAGGGTGGCTACACCTTC. Its translation is CASRIGTEGGYTF.

This clone was counted a single time. The chain joins TRBV6-2 or TRBV6-3 to TRBJ2-7, with D possibly matching TRBD2 (5 bases). Trimming took off 5 bases at V and 5 bases at J, with 16 bases between the two ends. Germline loops: CDR1 MNHEY, CDR2 SVGEGT. This CDR3 spans 14 amino acids. The CDR3 coding sequence is TGTGCCAGCAGTCAGGATAGCGCGACGCACGAGCAGTACTTC. Amino acids: CASSQDSATHEQYF.

J is TRBJ1-5 and V is TRBV28; 9 bases align to TRBD1. Trimming took 6 bases from V and 1 from J; bases not matched to a gene: 7. Germline CDR1 and CDR2: MDHEN and SYDVKM. The CDR3 consists of 16 residues. The CDR3 loop is CASRPSGQGSNQPQHF. DNA of the CDR3: TGTGCCAGCAGACCTTCCGGACAGGGGAGCAATCAGCCCCAGCATTTT.

J is TRBJ2-2 and V is TRBV27; 7 bases are shared with TRBD2. With 3 bases clipped from V and 3 bases from J, the junction kept 4 bases outside the gene matches. The CDR3 has 15 amino acids. Germline loops: CDR1 MNHEY, CDR2 SMNVEV (reference sequence). DNA for the CDR3: TGTGCCAGCAGTTTTGCAGGGAGGGACACCGGGGAGCTGTTTTTT. Its protein product is CASSFAGRDTGELFF.

Regarding this clone: The same CDR3 is also encoded by other DNA sequences in this sample. The rearrangement uses TRBV9 and TRBJ2-3, with D perhaps TRBD1 (7 bases). Germline-derived CDR1 and CDR2 are SGDLS and YYNGEE. The V end was cut by 0 bases, the J end by 5 bases, with 16 bases between. The CDR3 is 16 residues long. CDR3 in DNA: TGTGCCAGCAGCGTAGGGGGGCGGGACAGAGGAGATACGCAGTATTTT. Encoded protein: CASSVGGRDRGDTQYF.